The table lists the clone carrying this TCR beta chain with a few counts. Its target is unknown. Germline V CDR1 and CDR2: SGHNT, YENEEA. V was pared by 7 bases and J by 11 bases, with 19 bases between. The CDR3 totals 13 residues. The study ran its PCR with 60 Vbeta and 13 Jbeta primers. The repertoire was sequenced with immunoSEQ multiplex PCR; TCRdb's copy has only in-frame clones and lacks some. The table includes about 200,000 clones, more than 9.5% detected once. The data are from a study of cytomegalovirus exposure and HLA in healthy donors. Whole-study results and caveats: Through in vitro validation, a few CMV-associated chains were shown to be specific for CMV antigens. Productive rates of about 87% or about 30% were seen for most TCR beta V segments in an earlier analysis.

The receptor was isolated from a man between 45 and 60 years old in good health and CMV-seropositive. Sequenced sample: PBMCs. V and J are TRBV11-3 and TRBJ2-3, with D tentatively TRBD1 (6 bases). CDR3 bases: TGTGCCAGCACCCCCCGGACAGAACCTTGGCAGTATTTT. This translates into CASTPRTEPWQYF.